The present TCR beta chain was sequenced within a study of molecular identifiers for immune sequencing clone quantification. Study-level background: In the replicates, RNA derived from approximately 20,000 or 100,000 naive CD8 cells was divided into five parts, and four were sequenced. Findings and limits, study-wide: Jurkat TCR RNA spiked in from one cell reportedly remained identifiable amid roughly 940,000 naive cells.

This clonotype was observed a few times. As yet, its antigen is unknown. Per germline, CDR1 SGHNT and CDR2 YYREEE (reference sequence). The V gene lost 4 bases and the J gene lost 0 bases, with 23 bases spanning the gap. CDR3 length: 19 amino acids. MiXCR was run by TCRdb on the PCR reads, yielding one entry per CDR3 protein. Of about 640,000 distinct CDR3 sequences in the sample, about 20% were seen once. The sequence came from a human donor in good health. Some libraries in this study had Jurkat cell RNA spiked in. V gene TRBV5-4 combines with J gene TRBJ2-1; D gene uncertain. The specimen was naive CD8+ T cells from blood, with Jurkat cell RNA spiked in. Specified subset: FACS-sorted CD8+CD4-CCR7+CD45RA+ naive T cells. CDR3 nucleotides: TGTGCCAGCAGCGGTTGGACCCTCGACGGCCTTAGCTCCTACAATGAGCAGTTCTTC. The encoded protein is CASSGWTLDGLSSYNEQFF.